These T cell receptor beta chains were read from a single sample in a study of control samples from healthy donors and cancer patients. The method was immunoSEQ multiplex PCR; TCRdb's version includes in-frame clones alone and lacks a portion of them. The sample carries some 140,000 clones, 75% to 90% recorded once. The sample comprised blood. The receptor set was obtained from a woman aged 30 to 39 in good health. Both conserved end residues are part of each CDR3. Fields, in order: J gene, V gene, CDR3 protein.

J: TRBJ2-3; V: TRBV19; CDR3: CASSPTTGYGTDTQYF
J: TRBJ2-7; V: TRBV24-1; CDR3: CATRTEGPLRIEQYF
J: TRBJ2-7; V: TRBV5-1; CDR3: CASSLGTGVTYEQYF
J: TRBJ2-3; V: TRBV5-1; CDR3: CASSPGQEGTDTQYF
J: TRBJ2-1; V: TRBV5-1; CDR3: CASSFDRRGREQFF
J: TRBJ1-1; V: TRBV27; CDR3: CASSLYRVGTEAFF
J: TRBJ2-7; V: TRBV30; CDR3: CAWSYTRDSSFYEQYF
J: TRBJ1-2; V: TRBV7-2; CDR3: CASSSITGIYGYTF
J: TRBJ2-1; V: TRBV24-1; CDR3: CATSDSGTRSEQFF
J: TRBJ1-1; V: TRBV18; CDR3: CASSEFREMNTEAFF
J: TRBJ1-6; V: TRBV5-1; CDR3: CASSLVLDSDSPLHF
J: TRBJ2-7; V: TRBV28; CDR3: CASSFGYYEQYF
J: TRBJ1-1; V: TRBV19; CDR3: CASRQAIEDTEAFF
J: TRBJ1-4; V: TRBV7-2; CDR3: CASSPTGTGGKLFF
J: TRBJ1-4; V: TRBV29-1; CDR3: CSVRTRSPAHNEKLFF
J: TRBJ2-7; V: TRBV7-9; CDR3: CASSLADGKTYEQYF
J: TRBJ2-7; V: TRBV14; CDR3: CASSRMGLWGKNEQYF
J: TRBJ1-5; V: TRBV19; CDR3: CASSIGWQGASSNQPQHF
J: TRBJ1-4; V: TRBV10-3; CDR3: CAISQSGTENEKLFF
J: TRBJ1-5; V: TRBV6-5; CDR3: CASSYDRDQPQHF
J: TRBJ1-1; V: TRBV5-5; CDR3: CASRTGGVTEAFF
J: TRBJ1-5; V: TRBV18; CDR3: CASSTTGSRDQPQHF
J: TRBJ1-5; V: TRBV5-6; CDR3: CASSLVGSNQPQHF
J: TRBJ2-1; V: TRBV19; CDR3: CASSIPWTSGRRRSNEQFF
J: TRBJ1-4; V: TRBV5-6; CDR3: CASSLDRDRFANEKLFF
J: TRBJ1-5; V: TRBV19; CDR3: CASSGGTGQPQHF
J: TRBJ1-5; V: TRBV2; CDR3: CASTTLSSNQPQHF
J: TRBJ1-3; V: TRBV15; CDR3: CATSSTPAGGSSGNTIYF
J: TRBJ1-4; V: TRBV5-1; CDR3: CASSLRRTDNEKLFF
J: TRBJ1-5; V: TRBV2; CDR3: CASSDDRGDQPQHF
J: TRBJ2-3; V: TRBV27; CDR3: CASSFSAVDTQYF
J: TRBJ1-2; V: TRBV7-8; CDR3: CASSLGGRVGYGYTF
J: TRBJ1-4; V: TRBV5-6; CDR3: CASSMTGMGEKLFF
J: TRBJ2-5; V: TRBV3-1/TRBV3-2; CDR3: CASRADSQETQYF
J: TRBJ1-2; V: TRBV30; CDR3: CACIPAGEGRRGYTF
J: TRBJ1-1; V: TRBV19; CDR3: CASSYTRVGGTEAFF
J: TRBJ1-2; V: TRBV4-1; CDR3: CASSQDSTGRANYGYTF
J: TRBJ1-1; V: TRBV7-6; CDR3: CASSAQGTMNTEAFF
J: TRBJ2-7; V: TRBV21-1; CDR3: CASSKRGSGVSGNPTRFPYEQYF
J: TRBJ2-7; V: TRBV4-1; CDR3: CASSQDSGLAGSYEQYF
J: TRBJ2-7; V: TRBV29-1; CDR3: CSVVTGGNSYEQYF
J: TRBJ1-1; V: TRBV30; CDR3: CAWSSARQFRTEAFF
J: TRBJ2-1; V: TRBV6-5; CDR3: CASSTIKYNEQFF
J: TRBJ1-2; V: TRBV6-5; CDR3: CASGVGPSATF